This T cell receptor (beta chain) was found in a study of T cells in Graves' hyperthyroidism and ophthalmopathy. Regarding the study as a whole: Separating ophthalmopathy from stable hyperthyroidism was achieved by a 13 V-J model.

Regions amplified from RNA transcripts were the TCR beta CDR3 regions. A set of HTBI primers served as the primers for a first-round RT-PCR of the TCR CDR3. MiXCR was run by TCRdb on the multiplex PCR reads, yielding one entry per CDR3 protein. The sample has about 560,000 distinct CDR3 sequences; around a sixth are singletons. For the diagnoses, clinical symptoms, serum thyroxine and TRAb, thyroid ultrasound and orbital computed tomography were used. The germline V gene encodes CDR1 MNHEY and CDR2 SVGAGI. With 7 bases removed from V and 0 bases from J, the gap between germline ends came to 13 bases. This CDR3 spans 15 amino acids. This clonotype has a count of ten or more. Antigen: not known.

The sequence was obtained from a woman in her 30s with Graves' hyperthyroidism. This chain connects TRBV6-5 to TRBJ2-1; D is unresolved. Material for sequencing was blood. The CDR3 loop reads CASKFRSSSYNEQFF. The CDR3 coding sequence is TGTGCCAGCAAGTTCAGATCGAGCTCCTACAATGAGCAGTTCTTC.